One and the same sample provided the 30 T cell receptor beta chains below, sequenced in a study of sequential checkpoint blockade in melanoma. Treatment indicated: randomized to nivolumab then ipilimumab (arm A) or the reverse (arm B). Assay: immunoSEQ multiplex PCR; the TCRdb copy retains only in-frame clones and omits some. The data contain nearly 2,500 clones, about 15% of them singletons. The starting material was tumor tissue (inferred from file names), obtained from a patient given nivolumab and ipilimumab in sequence. These receptors all come from a human donor with melanoma.

The chain carries TRBV25-1 and TRBJ2-1; 8 bases align to TRBD1. The CDR3 covers 15 residues. The J segment lost 1 base and the V segment lost 5 bases, leaving 4 bases of the junction unmatched. Germline CDR1 MGHDK, CDR2 SYGVNS. This CDR3 reads CASSKRQGSYNEQFF. For the CDR3, the DNA is TGTGCCAGCAGTAAACGACAGGGGTCCTACAATGAGCAGTTCTTC.

In its sample, this clone ranks as medium-sized. The V gene is TRBV9, the J gene TRBJ2-5; 9 nucleotides line up with TRBD2. Germline V lookup: CDR1 SGDLS, CDR2 YYNGEE. J gave up 0 bases and V 0 bases, and 3 bases lay outside the gene matches. The CDR3 has 16 amino acids. The CDR3 DNA reads TGTGCCAGCAGCGTAGGCAGCGGGGGGTACCAAGAGACCCAGTACTTC. Translation gives CASSVGSGGYQETQYF.

The rearrangement links TRBV6-8 to TRBJ2-2, with D unresolved. V gave up 0 bases and J gave up 4 bases, with 12 bases separating them. CDR1 and CDR2 from the germline V gene are MNHGY and SAAAGT. The CDR3 totals 16 residues. CDR3 amino acids: CASSYSISSGTGELFF. The CDR3 nucleotides are TGTGCCAGCAGTTACTCTATTTCTTCGGGCACCGGGGAGCTGTTTTTT.

This clone was seen more than once but under ten times. The V gene is TRBV11-3, the J gene TRBJ2-3, with 10 positions matching TRBD2. Per germline, CDR1 SGHNT and CDR2 YENEEA. This CDR3 is built from 16 residues. The V segment lost 5 bases and the J segment 1 base; nucleotides outside the gene matches: 6. The chain's CDR3 is CASSTSLAGGTDTQYF. CDR3 sequence (DNA): TGTGCCAGCAGCACTTCCCTAGCGGGGGGCACAGATACGCAGTATTTT. Complete variable domain (other parts from reference TRBV11-3 and TRBJ2-3): EAGVVQSPRYKIIEKKQPVAFWCNPISGHNTLYWYLQNLGQGPELLIRYENEEAVDDSQLPKDRFSAERLKGVDSTLKIQPAELGDSAVYLCASSTSLAGGTDTQYFGPGTRLTVL.

This clone was recorded a few times. The V and J genes are TRBV6-8 and TRBJ1-1; D is uncertain. The CDR3 spans 13 residues. Germline assignment: CDR1 MNHGY and CDR2 SAAAGT. Trimming took off 5 bases at V and 1 base at J, with 8 bases between the two ends. CDR3: CASSKWENTEAFF. Written as DNA, the CDR3 is TGTGCCAGCAGTAAGTGGGAGAACACTGAAGCTTTCTTT.

This clone is medium-sized (0.01 to 0.1%) in the sample. This sequence joins TRBV11-3 and TRBJ2-7; possible D gene TRBD1, 5 bases. Deletions cut 5 bases from V and 5 bases from J, with 16 bases between. The CDR3 is 14 residues long. Germline V gene data show CDR1 as SGHNT and CDR2 as YENEEA. The CDR3 loop is CASSPPQGFHEQYF. DNA of the CDR3: TGTGCCAGCAGCCCACCTCAGGGATTCCACGAGCAGTACTTC.

This clone was picked up a small number of times. The chain recombines TRBV6-8 with TRBJ1-2; 7 positions match TRBD1. The junction had 10 bases not matched to a gene; V was cut back by 5 bases and J by 4 bases. The germline V gene has CDR1 MNHGY and CDR2 SAAAGT. The CDR3 totals 15 residues. The CDR3 DNA is TGTGCCAGCAGTGAGGTCGCGGGACAGCTCTATGGCTACACCTTC. It is translated as CASSEVAGQLYGYTF.

By share, this clone counts as medium-sized. This chain connects TRBV11-3 to TRBJ1-1, with TRBD1 identical over 8 bases. Germline V gene lookup returns CDR1 SGHNT and CDR2 YENEEA. V lost 6 bases to trimming and J lost 0 bases; unmatched junction nucleotides: 12. The CDR3 contains 17 residues. The CDR3 here is CASSPGQGRGMNTEAFF. The CDR3 coding sequence is TGTGCCAGCAGTCCCGGACAGGGAAGGGGGATGAACACTGAAGCTTTCTTT.

This clone came up a few times. The chain is built from TRBV11-3 and TRBJ2-2; 8 bases map to TRBD1. Losses at the gene ends were 5 bases for V and 4 bases for J; bases not matched to a gene: 12. The germline CDR1 and CDR2 sequences are SGHNT and YENEEA. The CDR3 consists of 17 residues. The CDR3 sequence is CASSPALTGVGTGELFF. For the CDR3, the DNA is TGTGCCAGCAGCCCAGCCCTGACAGGGGTTGGCACCGGGGAGCTGTTTTTT. Supplemented by reference TRBV11-3 and TRBJ2-2, the full variable domain reads EAGVVQSPRYKIIEKKQPVAFWCNPISGHNTLYWYLQNLGQGPELLIRYENEEAVDDSQLPKDRFSAERLKGVDSTLKIQPAELGDSAVYLCASSPALTGVGTGELFFGEGSRLTVL.

The chain carries TRBV29-1 and TRBJ1-1; no clear D gene. The CDR3 loop spans 13 amino acids. Germline lookup yields CDR1 SQVTM and CDR2 ANQGSEA. V was shortened by 7 bases and J by 5 bases, with 17 bases between the two germline ends. This CDR3 is CSGMVGRSTEAFF. The CDR3 DNA reads as TGCAGCGGGATGGTAGGAAGGTCTACTGAAGCTTTCTTT.

The rearrangement joins TRBV6-8 to TRBJ1-2, with TRBD1 identical over 9 bases. CDR1 and CDR2 (germline): MNHGY, SAAAGT. The CDR3 has 15 residues. Germline trimming cut 4 bases from V and 4 bases from J; bases unmatched to any gene: 7. The CDR3 spells CASSSPGQGSYGYTF. CDR3 nucleotide sequence: TGTGCCAGCAGTTCCCCGGGACAGGGATCCTATGGCTACACCTTC.

The chain links TRBV19 to TRBJ2-7; 7 nucleotides agree with TRBD1. This CDR3 contains 16 residues. V shed 5 bases, J shed 2 bases, and the junction held 12 bases outside the gene matches. CDR1 LNHDA and CDR2 SQIVND come from the germline V gene (reference sequence). In DNA, the CDR3 is TGTGCCAGTAGTTATTCGGCCGGGACAGCTACCTACGAGCAGTACTTC. Translation gives CASSYSAGTATYEQYF.

By its share, this clone is medium-sized (0.01 to 0.1%). The V call is TRBV11-3, the J call TRBJ1-6; weak D call: TRBD1 (5 bases). This CDR3 spans 15 amino acids. The germline V gene encodes CDR1 SGHNT and CDR2 YENEEA. V was trimmed by 3 bases and J by 8 bases, leaving 14 bases between them. The CDR3 DNA is TGTGCCAGCAGCTTGTCAGGGCCCCCGGATTCACCCCTCCACTTT. Translation gives CASSLSGPPDSPLHF. Complete variable domain (other parts from reference TRBV11-3 and TRBJ1-6): EAGVVQSPRYKIIEKKQPVAFWCNPISGHNTLYWYLQNLGQGPELLIRYENEEAVDDSQLPKDRFSAERLKGVDSTLKIQPAELGDSAVYLCASSLSGPPDSPLHFGNGTRLTVT.

By its share, this clone is medium-sized (0.01 to 0.1%). This chain links TRBV6-8 with TRBJ1-1; no clear D gene. The length of the CDR3 is 13 residues. Germline loops: CDR1 MNHGY, CDR2 SAAAGT. The V gene lost 2 bases and the J gene lost 4 bases, with 8 bases spanning the gap. The CDR3 region is CASSYNSPTEAFF. The CDR3 DNA is TGTGCCAGCAGTTACAACAGCCCCACTGAAGCTTTCTTT.

In this sample, this clone is medium-sized. The junction departs from germline at one end; a sequencing error may be responsible. V is TRBV11-3 and J is TRBJ1-4; D gene unclear. Germline values: CDR1 SGHNT, CDR2 YENEEA. The CDR3 is 16 amino acids. This CDR3 is CASSLEHVPTNEKLFF. The CDR3 DNA is TGTGCCAGCAGCCTAGAACACGTACCAACTAATGAAAAACTGTTTTTT.

This clone is medium-sized (0.01 to 0.1%) within its sample. This chain joins TRBV11-3 and TRBJ2-7; 8 bases match TRBD2. CDR3 length equals 14 residues. Per the germline V gene, CDR1 is SGHNT and CDR2 is YENEEA. The ends lost 5 bases at V and 1 base at J; junction bases unmatched: 4. The CDR3, as DNA: TGTGCCAGCAGCCGCGGGGGGTTTTCCTACGAGCAGTACTTC. Translating it yields CASSRGGFSYEQYF.

This clone was seen many times. CDR3 residues: CASSLGQAYNSPLHF. CDR3 coding DNA: TGTGCCAGCAGCTTGGGACAGGCTTATAATTCACCCCTCCACTTT. The chain employs TRBV11-3 and TRBJ1-6; TRBD1 agrees at 8 bases. This CDR3 contains 15 residues. Per germline, CDR1 SGHNT and CDR2 YENEEA. J lost 4 bases, V lost 3 bases, and 2 bases had no gene match.

V and J are TRBV25-1 and TRBJ1-2, with D possibly matching TRBD1 (5 bases). Germline CDR1 is MGHDK and CDR2 is SYGVNS. The ends were cut back, 5 bases at V and 2 bases at J, with 12 bases in the middle. The CDR3 runs to 14 residues. The CDR3 region has the DNA TGTGCCAGCAGTCGGGACGGAGAAAACTATGGCTACACCTTC. It codes for CASSRDGENYGYTF.

This chain connects TRBV6-8 to TRBJ1-5; D not certain. Germline V gives CDR1 MNHGY, CDR2 SAAAGT. This CDR3 has 13 amino acids. The V and J ends lost 4 bases and 4 bases respectively, with 8 bases between them. CDR3 protein: CASSFKGNQPQHF. The CDR3 coding sequence is TGTGCCAGCAGTTTTAAAGGGAATCAGCCCCAGCATTTT.

V is TRBV6-7 and J is TRBJ1-4; TRBD1 aligns across 7 bases. TRBV6-7 is an ORF, and what it does is uncertain. CDR3 length equals 11 residues. V was clipped by 6 bases and J by 14 bases; unmatched bases: 6. CDR3 nucleotide sequence: TGTGCCAGCAGAAGGGGGCACGGGCTGTTTTTT. Translating it yields CASRRGHGLFF.

This clone is medium-sized (0.01 to 0.1%) within its sample. CDR3 coding DNA: TGTGCCAGCAGCTTCAGGGGGCGCGGGGAGACCCAGTACTTC. Translating gives CASSFRGRGETQYF. The J gene is TRBJ2-5, the V gene TRBV11-3; 8 bases align to TRBD1. V lost 3 bases and J lost 5; bases outside the gene matches: 5. This CDR3 has 14 residues. Germline assignment: CDR1 SGHNT and CDR2 YENEEA.

This clone was seen repeatedly, ten times or more. The rearrangement joins TRBV23-1 to TRBJ1-1; no clear D. TRBV23-1 is filed as an ORF, its function uncertain. CDR3 length: 13 amino acids. With 6 bases removed from V and 6 bases from J, the gap between germline ends came to 14 bases. The CDR3 sequence: CASSLALRSEAFF. DNA for the CDR3: TGCGCCAGCAGCTTAGCGCTAAGATCTGAAGCTTTCTTT.

This clone has just a few counts. The genes are TRBV30 and TRBJ2-3; D uncertain. With 4 bases removed from V and 0 bases from J, the gap between germline ends came to 11 bases. CDR1 and CDR2 (germline): GTSNPN, SVGIG (reference sequence). The CDR3 has 14 residues. The CDR3 DNA is TGTGCCTGGAAAGTGGTCAGAAGCACAGATACGCAGTATTTT. It encodes CAWKVVRSTDTQYF.

At least ten counts were recorded for this clone. V is TRBV11-3 and J is TRBJ1-6, with D possibly TRBD1 on 6 matching bases. The CDR3 spans 16 residues. Trimming pared 4 bases from V and 6 bases from J, leaving 16 bases between. Germline lookup yields CDR1 SGHNT and CDR2 YENEEA. CDR3 protein: CASSSLDRPFNSPLHF. The CDR3 DNA reads as TGTGCCAGCAGCTCCCTGGACAGACCATTTAATTCACCCCTCCACTTT.

This clone was seen a handful of times. The chain couples TRBV5-1 to TRBJ1-2; 12 bases are shared with TRBD1. Germline CDR1 and CDR2: SGHRS and YFSETQ. The junction had 6 bases not matched to a gene; V was cut back by 4 bases and J by 8 bases. The CDR3 spans 14 residues. This chain's CDR3 is CASSDGTGGYGYTF. The CDR3 nucleotides are TGCGCCAGCAGCGACGGGACAGGGGGCTACGGCTACACCTTC. The variable domain in full, completed from reference TRBV5-1 and TRBJ1-2, reads KAGVTQTPRYLIKTRGQQVTLSCSPISGHRSVSWYQQTPGQGLQFLFEYFSETQRNKGNFPGRFSGRQFSNSRSEMNVSTLELGDSALYLCASSDGTGGYGYTFGSGTRLTVV.

This clone appeared a few times. The rearrangement joins TRBV19 to TRBJ2-2, with D possibly matching TRBD1 (5 bases). Trimming cost V 3 bases and J 3 bases, with 11 bases left between them. The CDR3 consists of 15 residues. Germline values: CDR1 LNHDA, CDR2 SQIVND (reference sequence). In DNA form, the CDR3 reads TGTGCCAGTAGTATCTTCCAGGGCCACACCGGGGAGCTGTTTTTT. Protein product: CASSIFQGHTGELFF.

This clone is medium-sized. This rearrangement joins TRBV9 to TRBJ2-5; 9 bases agree with TRBD1. The CDR3 is 15 residues long. V trimming: 4 bases; J trimming: 5 bases; junction bases outside the gene matches: 9. Germline-derived CDR1 and CDR2 are SGDLS and YYNGEE. Here the CDR3 DNA reads TGTGCCAGCAGCACCGGGACAGGGACGGTCGAGACCCAGTACTTC. Translating gives CASSTGTGTVETQYF.

In this sample, this clone turned up a few times. The rearrangement joins TRBV6-8 to TRBJ2-1, with 8 bases matching TRBD2. CDR1 and CDR2 (germline): MNHGY, SAAAGT. Trimming cost V 2 bases and J 4 bases; bases outside gene matches: 13. The CDR3 has 18 amino acids. The CDR3 loop reads CASSYSPHSGEGYNEQFF. The CDR3 DNA reads as TGTGCCAGCAGTTACAGTCCTCATAGCGGGGAAGGGTACAATGAGCAGTTCTTC.

The DNA of the CDR3 is TGTGCCAGCTCACCCCTAGCGGGGGGGAGTGAGCAGTTCTTC. Protein sequence: CASSPLAGGSEQFF. The chain combines TRBV18 with TRBJ2-1; 12 bases agree with TRBD2. There are 14 residues in the CDR3. With 3 bases clipped from V and 9 bases from J, the junction kept 3 bases outside the gene matches. Germline-derived CDR1 and CDR2 are KGHSH and LQKENI.

This clone is termed medium-sized. The J gene is TRBJ1-6, the V gene TRBV11-3; 8 bases map to TRBD1. J gave up 7 bases and V 0 bases, and 2 bases lay outside the gene matches. Germline CDR1 and CDR2: SGHNT and YENEEA. The CDR3 consists of 15 residues. The CDR3 DNA sequence: TGTGCCAGCAGCTTAGAGTGGGACAGGAATTCACCCCTCCACTTT. It is translated as CASSLEWDRNSPLHF.